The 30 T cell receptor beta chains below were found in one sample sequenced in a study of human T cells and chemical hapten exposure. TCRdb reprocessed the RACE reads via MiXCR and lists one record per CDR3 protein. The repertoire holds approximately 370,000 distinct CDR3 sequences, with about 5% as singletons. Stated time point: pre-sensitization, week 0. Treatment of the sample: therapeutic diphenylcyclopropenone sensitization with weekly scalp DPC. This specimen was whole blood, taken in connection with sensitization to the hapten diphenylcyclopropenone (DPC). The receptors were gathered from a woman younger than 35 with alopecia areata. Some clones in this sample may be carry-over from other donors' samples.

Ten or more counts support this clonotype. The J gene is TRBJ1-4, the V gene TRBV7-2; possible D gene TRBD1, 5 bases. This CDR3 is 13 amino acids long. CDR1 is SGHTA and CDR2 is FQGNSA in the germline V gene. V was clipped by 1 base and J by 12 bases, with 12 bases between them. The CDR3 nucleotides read TGTGCCAGCAGCTTAGGACAGAGGACGGAACTGTTTTTT. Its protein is CASSLGQRTELFF.

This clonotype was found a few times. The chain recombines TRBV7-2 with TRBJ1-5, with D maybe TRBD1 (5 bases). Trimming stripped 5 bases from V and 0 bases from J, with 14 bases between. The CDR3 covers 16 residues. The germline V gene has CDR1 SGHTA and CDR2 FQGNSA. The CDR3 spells CASSPWGDYSNQPQHF. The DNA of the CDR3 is TGTGCCAGCAGCCCGTGGGGCGACTATAGCAATCAGCCCCAGCATTTT.

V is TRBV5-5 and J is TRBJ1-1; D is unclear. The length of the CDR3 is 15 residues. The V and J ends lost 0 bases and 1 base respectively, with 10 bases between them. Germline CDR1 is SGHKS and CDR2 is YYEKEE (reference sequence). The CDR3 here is CASSLGPNPNTEAFF. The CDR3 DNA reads TGTGCCAGCAGCTTGGGTCCGAATCCGAACACTGAAGCTTTCTTT.

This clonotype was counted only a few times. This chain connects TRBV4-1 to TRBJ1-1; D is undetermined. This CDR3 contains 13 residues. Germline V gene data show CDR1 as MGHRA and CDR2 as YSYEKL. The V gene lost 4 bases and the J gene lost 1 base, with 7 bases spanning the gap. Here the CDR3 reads CASSPTQNTEAFF. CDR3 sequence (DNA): TGCGCCAGCAGCCCCACACAGAACACTGAAGCTTTCTTT.

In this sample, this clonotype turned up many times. The CDR3 sequence: CASSLDRQAYGYTF. CDR3 coding DNA: TGTGCCAGCAGCTTAGATCGACAGGCCTATGGCTACACCTTC. V and J are TRBV7-2 and TRBJ1-2; the D gene is possibly TRBD1 (6 bases). CDR1 is SGHTA, CDR2 FQGNSA, per germline. CDR3 length: 14 amino acids. V dropped 1 base and J dropped 4 bases, with 10 bases sitting between them.

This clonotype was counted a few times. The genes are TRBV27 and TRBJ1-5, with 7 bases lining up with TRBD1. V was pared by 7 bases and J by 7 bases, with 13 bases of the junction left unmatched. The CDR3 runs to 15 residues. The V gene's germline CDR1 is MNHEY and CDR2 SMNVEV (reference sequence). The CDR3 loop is CASTATGQYGQPQHF. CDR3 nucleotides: TGTGCCAGCACCGCGACGGGACAGTACGGGCAGCCCCAGCATTTT.

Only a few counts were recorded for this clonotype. The CDR3 DNA is TGTGCCAGCAGCAGGACAGGGGTGACTGGGGCCAACGTCCTGACTTTC. Encoded protein: CASSRTGVTGANVLTF. The chain has TRBV6-4 and TRBJ2-6; TRBD1 aligns across 9 bases. The J segment lost 2 bases and the V segment lost 6 bases, leaving 5 bases of the junction unmatched. Germline assignment: CDR1 MRHNA and CDR2 SNTAGT. The length of the CDR3 is 16 residues.

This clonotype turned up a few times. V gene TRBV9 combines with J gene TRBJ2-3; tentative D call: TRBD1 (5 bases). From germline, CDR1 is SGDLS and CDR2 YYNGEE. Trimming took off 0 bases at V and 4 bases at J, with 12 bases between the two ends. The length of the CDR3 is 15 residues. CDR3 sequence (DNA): TGTGCCAGCAGCGTAGAAGGGGCCAGGGCAGATACGCAGTATTTT. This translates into CASSVEGARADTQYF.

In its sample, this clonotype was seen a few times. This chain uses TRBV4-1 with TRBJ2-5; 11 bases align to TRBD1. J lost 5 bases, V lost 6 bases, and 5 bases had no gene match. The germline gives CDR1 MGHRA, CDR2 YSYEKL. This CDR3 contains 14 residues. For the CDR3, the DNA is TGCGCCAGCAGGGACAGGGGGCCCCACGAGACCCAGTACTTC. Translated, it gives CASRDRGPHETQYF.

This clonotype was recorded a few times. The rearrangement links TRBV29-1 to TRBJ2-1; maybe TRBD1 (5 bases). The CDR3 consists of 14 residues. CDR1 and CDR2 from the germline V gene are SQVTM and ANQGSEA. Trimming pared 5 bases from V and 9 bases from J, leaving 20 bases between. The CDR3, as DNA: TGCAGCGTTACGTCCAGGGCCCGGTATACTGAGCAGTTCTTC. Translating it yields CSVTSRARYTEQFF.

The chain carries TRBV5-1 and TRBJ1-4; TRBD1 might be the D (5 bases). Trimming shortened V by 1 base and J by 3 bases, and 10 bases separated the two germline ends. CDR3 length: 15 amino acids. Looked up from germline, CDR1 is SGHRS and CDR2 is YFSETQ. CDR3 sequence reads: CASSLIGAANEKLFF. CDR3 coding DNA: TGCGCCAGCAGCTTGATCGGGGCAGCTAATGAAAAACTGTTTTTT. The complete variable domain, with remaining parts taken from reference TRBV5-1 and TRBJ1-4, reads KAGVTQTPRYLIKTRGQQVTLSCSPISGHRSVSWYQQTPGQGLQFLFEYFSETQRNKGNFPGRFSGRQFSNSRSEMNVSTLELGDSALYLCASSLIGAANEKLFFGSGTQLSVL.

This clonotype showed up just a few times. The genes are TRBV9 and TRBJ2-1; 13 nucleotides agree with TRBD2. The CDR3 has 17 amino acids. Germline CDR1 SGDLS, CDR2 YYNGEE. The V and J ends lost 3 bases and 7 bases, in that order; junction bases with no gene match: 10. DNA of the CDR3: TGTGCCAGCAGCGGGCGACTAGCGGGGGGCCCTCAGAATGAGCAGTTCTTC. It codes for CASSGRLAGGPQNEQFF.

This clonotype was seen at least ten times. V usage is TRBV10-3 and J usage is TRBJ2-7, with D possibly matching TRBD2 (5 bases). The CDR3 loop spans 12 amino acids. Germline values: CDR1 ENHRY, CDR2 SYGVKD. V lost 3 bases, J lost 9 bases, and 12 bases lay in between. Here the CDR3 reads CAISDQPGGQYF. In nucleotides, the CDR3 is TGTGCCATCAGTGACCAACCCGGAGGGCAGTACTTC.

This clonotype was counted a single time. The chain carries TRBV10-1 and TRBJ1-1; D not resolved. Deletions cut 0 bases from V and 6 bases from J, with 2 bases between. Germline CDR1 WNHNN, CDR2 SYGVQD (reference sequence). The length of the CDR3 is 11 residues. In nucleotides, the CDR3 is TGCGCCAGCAGTGAGTCGGCTGAAGCTTTCTTT. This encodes CASSESAEAFF.

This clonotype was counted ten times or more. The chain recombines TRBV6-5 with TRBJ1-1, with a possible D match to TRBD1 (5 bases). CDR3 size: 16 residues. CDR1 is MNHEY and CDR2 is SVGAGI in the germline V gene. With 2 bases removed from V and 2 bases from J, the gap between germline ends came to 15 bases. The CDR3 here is CASSYLSGRTNTEAFF. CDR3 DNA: TGTGCCAGCAGTTACCTATCGGGACGGACAAACACTGAAGCTTTCTTT.

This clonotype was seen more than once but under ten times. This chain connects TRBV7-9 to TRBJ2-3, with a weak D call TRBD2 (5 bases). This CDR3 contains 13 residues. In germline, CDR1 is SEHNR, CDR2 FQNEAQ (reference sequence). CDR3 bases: TGTGTCGTCGGTACTTACGGGGAAGATACGCAGTATTTT. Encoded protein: CVVGTYGEDTQYF.

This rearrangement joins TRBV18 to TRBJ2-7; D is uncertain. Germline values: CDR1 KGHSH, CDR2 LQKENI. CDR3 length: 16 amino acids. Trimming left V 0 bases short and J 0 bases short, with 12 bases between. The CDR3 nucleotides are TGTGCCAGCTCACCACCTAATCGGGCTTACTCCTACGAGCAGTACTTC. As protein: CASSPPNRAYSYEQYF.

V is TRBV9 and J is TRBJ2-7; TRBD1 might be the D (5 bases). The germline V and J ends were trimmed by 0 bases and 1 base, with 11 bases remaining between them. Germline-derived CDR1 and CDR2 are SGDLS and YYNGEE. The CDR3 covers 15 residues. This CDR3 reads CASSVGGRDSYEQYF. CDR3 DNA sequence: TGTGCCAGCAGCGTAGGGGGCAGGGATTCCTACGAGCAGTACTTC.

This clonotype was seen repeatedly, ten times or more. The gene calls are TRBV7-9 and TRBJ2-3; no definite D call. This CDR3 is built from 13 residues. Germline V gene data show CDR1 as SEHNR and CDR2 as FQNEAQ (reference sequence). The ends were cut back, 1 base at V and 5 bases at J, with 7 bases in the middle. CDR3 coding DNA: TGTGCCAGCAGCTTAGGGAGTCGAGATACGCAGTATTTT. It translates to CASSLGSRDTQYF.

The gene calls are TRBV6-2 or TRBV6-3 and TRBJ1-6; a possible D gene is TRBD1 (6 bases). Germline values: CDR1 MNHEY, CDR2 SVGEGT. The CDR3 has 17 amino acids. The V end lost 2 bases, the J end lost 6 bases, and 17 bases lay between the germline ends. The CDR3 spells CASSYHSRGGLNSPLHF. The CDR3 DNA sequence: TGTGCCAGCAGTTACCACTCCCGCGGGGGGCTTAATTCACCCCTCCACTTT.

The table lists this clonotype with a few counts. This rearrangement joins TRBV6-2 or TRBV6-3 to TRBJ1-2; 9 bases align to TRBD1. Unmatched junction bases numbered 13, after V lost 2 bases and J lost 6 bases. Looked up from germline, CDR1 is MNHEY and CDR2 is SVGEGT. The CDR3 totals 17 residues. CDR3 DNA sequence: TGTGCCAGCAGTTACAGTGGGGACAGGGCTTTCATGGATGGCTACACCTTC. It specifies CASSYSGDRAFMDGYTF.

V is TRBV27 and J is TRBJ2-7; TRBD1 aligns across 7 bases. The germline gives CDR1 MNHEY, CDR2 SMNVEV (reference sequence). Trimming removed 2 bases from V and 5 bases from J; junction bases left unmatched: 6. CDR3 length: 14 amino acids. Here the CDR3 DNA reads TGTGCCAGCAGTTTACGGGAAGGGGGCCACGAGCAGTACTTC. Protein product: CASSLREGGHEQYF.

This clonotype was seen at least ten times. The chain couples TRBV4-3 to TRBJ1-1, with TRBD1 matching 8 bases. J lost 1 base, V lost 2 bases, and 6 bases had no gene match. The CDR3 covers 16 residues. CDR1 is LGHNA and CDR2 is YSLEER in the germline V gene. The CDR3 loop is CASSQQTGTGNTEAFF. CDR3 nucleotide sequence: TGCGCCAGCAGCCAACAGACCGGGACAGGGAACACTGAAGCTTTCTTT.

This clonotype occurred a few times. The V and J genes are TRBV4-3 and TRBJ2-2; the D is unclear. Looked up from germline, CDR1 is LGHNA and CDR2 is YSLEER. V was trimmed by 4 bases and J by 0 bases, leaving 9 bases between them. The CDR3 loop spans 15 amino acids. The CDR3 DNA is TGCGCCAGCAGCCTAGACTGGACGAACACCGGGGAGCTGTTTTTT. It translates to CASSLDWTNTGELFF.

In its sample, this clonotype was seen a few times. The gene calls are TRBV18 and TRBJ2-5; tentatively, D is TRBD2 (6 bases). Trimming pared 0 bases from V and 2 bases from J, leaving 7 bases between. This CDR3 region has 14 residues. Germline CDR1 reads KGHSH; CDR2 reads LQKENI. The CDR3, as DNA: TGTGCCAGCTCACCACCGGGACTGCAAGAGACCCAGTACTTC. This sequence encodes CASSPPGLQETQYF.

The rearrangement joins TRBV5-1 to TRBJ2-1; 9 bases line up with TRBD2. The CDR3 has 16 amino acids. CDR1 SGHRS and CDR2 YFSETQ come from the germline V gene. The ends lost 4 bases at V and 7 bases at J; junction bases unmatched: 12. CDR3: CASSHSLAGFGNEQFF. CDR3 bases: TGCGCCAGCAGCCATAGTCTAGCGGGGTTTGGGAATGAGCAGTTCTTC.

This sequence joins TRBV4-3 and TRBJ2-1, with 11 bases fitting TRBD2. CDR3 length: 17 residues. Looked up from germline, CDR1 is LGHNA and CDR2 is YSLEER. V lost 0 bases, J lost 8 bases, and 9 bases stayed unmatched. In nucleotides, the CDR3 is TGCGCCAGCAGCCAAGATAAGTTTAGCGGGGGGGCCCATGAGCAGTTCTTC. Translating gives CASSQDKFSGGAHEQFF.

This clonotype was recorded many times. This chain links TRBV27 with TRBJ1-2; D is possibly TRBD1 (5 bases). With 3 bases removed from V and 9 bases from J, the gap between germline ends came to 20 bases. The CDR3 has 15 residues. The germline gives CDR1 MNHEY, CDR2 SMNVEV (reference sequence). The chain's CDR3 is CASSLRGTASISYTF. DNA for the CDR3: TGTGCCAGCAGTTTGCGGGGGACCGCCTCGATCAGCTACACCTTC.

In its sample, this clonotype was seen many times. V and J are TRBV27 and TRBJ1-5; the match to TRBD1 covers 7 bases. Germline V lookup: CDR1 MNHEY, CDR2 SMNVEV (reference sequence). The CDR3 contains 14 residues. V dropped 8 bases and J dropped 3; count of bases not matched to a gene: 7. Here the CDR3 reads CASARTGYNQPQHF. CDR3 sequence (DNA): TGTGCCAGCGCTCGGACAGGTTACAATCAGCCCCAGCATTTT.

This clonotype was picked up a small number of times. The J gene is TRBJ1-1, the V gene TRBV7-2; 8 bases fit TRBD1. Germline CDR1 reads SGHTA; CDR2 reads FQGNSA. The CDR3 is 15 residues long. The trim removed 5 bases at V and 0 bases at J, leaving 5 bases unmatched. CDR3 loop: CASSPSGGLNTEAFF. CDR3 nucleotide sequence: TGTGCCAGCAGCCCTTCAGGGGGCCTGAACACTGAAGCTTTCTTT.